The 18 T cell receptor beta chains below all came from one sample that was sequenced in a study of OX40 agonist ivuxolimab in advanced cancers. Libraries were prepared by immunoSEQ multiplex PCR; TCRdb keeps only in-frame clonotypes and omits some of them. The table lists roughly 5,100 clones, around 69% of them singletons. The source material was CD4+ or CD8+ T cells sorted from blood, sampled in a trial of the OX40 agonist ivuxolimab. The receptor source for this set is an adult with an advanced solid tumor such as melanoma, head and neck, liver or kidney cancer.

This chain uses TRBV27 with TRBJ2-3; the match to TRBD2 covers 15 bases. Trimming removed 9 bases from V and 4 bases from J; junction bases left unmatched: 11. The CDR3 spans 17 residues. Germline lookup yields CDR1 MNHEY and CDR2 SMNVEV (reference sequence). The CDR3 DNA sequence: TGTGCCAGTTCACCCGGGACTAGCGGGGGGCGGGCAGATACGCAGTATTTT. Its translation is CASSPGTSGGRADTQYF.

V usage is TRBV9 and J usage is TRBJ1-1; TRBD1 agrees at 11 bases. This CDR3 has 15 residues. V trimming: 0 bases; J trimming: 10 bases; junction bases outside the gene matches: 8. Germline V gene sequence: CDR1 SGDLS, CDR2 YYNGEE. The DNA of the CDR3 is TGTGCCAGCAGCGTAGATAGGACAGGGGGCCTTAGAGCTTTCTTT. Protein: CASSVDRTGGLRAFF.

The V call is TRBV5-4, the J call TRBJ2-3; no clear D gene. The CDR3 is 13 amino acids. Trimming shortened V by 4 bases and J by 5 bases, and 11 bases separated the two germline ends. Per the germline V gene, CDR1 is SGHNT and CDR2 is YYREEE (reference sequence). CDR3 DNA sequence: TGTGCCAGCAGCCCACGGATCAAAGATACGCAGTATTTT. It specifies CASSPRIKDTQYF. The variable domain in full, with the rest retrieved from reference TRBV5-4 and TRBJ2-3, is ETGVTQSPTHLIKTRGQQVTLRCSSQSGHNTVSWYQQALGQGPQFIFQYYREEENGRGNFPPRFSGLQFPNYSSELNVNALELDDSALYLCASSPRIKDTQYFGPGTRLTVL.

The chain couples TRBV5-6 to TRBJ2-1; the D gene is possibly TRBD1 (7 bases). V gave up 4 bases and J gave up 4 bases, with 12 bases separating them. The germline CDR1 and CDR2 sequences are SGHDT and YYEEEE. This CDR3 is 14 amino acids long. This CDR3 reads CASSGGTDYNEQFF. For the CDR3, the DNA is TGTGCCAGCAGCGGGGGGACAGATTACAATGAGCAGTTCTTC.

There are a few counts of this clone. Only one base separates this from a far larger clonotype, so it likely reflects a read error. V is TRBV2 and J is TRBJ1-1, with D unclear. Germline V lookup: CDR1 SNHLY, CDR2 FYNNEI. Deletions cut 6 bases from V and 1 base from J, with 9 bases between. This CDR3 is 13 amino acids long. This CDR3 is CASSPQRNTEAFF. The CDR3 DNA is TGTGCCAGCAGCCCTCAGAGGAACACTGAAGCTTTCTTT.

This sequence joins TRBV27 and TRBJ2-3; 7 positions agree with TRBD2. Losses at the gene ends were 3 bases for V and 2 bases for J; bases not matched to a gene: 2. CDR3 length: 14 residues. The germline CDR1 and CDR2 sequences are MNHEY and SMNVEV (reference sequence). The CDR3 DNA reads as TGTGCCAGCAGTTTGAGACTAGCCACAGATACGCAGTATTTT. It is translated as CASSLRLATDTQYF.

The genes are TRBV29-1 and TRBJ2-5; no clear D gene. The length of the CDR3 is 10 residues. Germline lookup yields CDR1 SQVTM and CDR2 ANQGSEA. V was cut by 5 bases and J by 5 bases, with 6 bases left in between. DNA for the CDR3: TGCAGCGTTTTCTCCGAGACCCAGTACTTC. Encoded protein: CSVFSETQYF.

This sequence joins TRBV6-5 and TRBJ2-2; TRBD1 is a possible D gene (5 bases). The CDR3 length is 14 residues. The germline V gene has CDR1 MNHEY and CDR2 SVGAGI. The germline V and J ends were trimmed by 0 bases and 5 bases, with 7 bases remaining between them. As DNA, the CDR3 is TGTGCCAGCAGTTACTCAGGGGTTACCGGGGAGCTGTTTTTT. Translation: CASSYSGVTGELFF.

Only a few counts were recorded for this clone. This sequence joins TRBV7-9 and TRBJ2-3; TRBD2 matches 7 bases. Germline CDR1 reads SEHNR; CDR2 reads FQNEAQ (reference sequence). V gave up 5 bases and J gave up 2 bases; unmatched junction bases: 7. The CDR3 is 15 residues long. The DNA of the CDR3 is TGTGCCAGCAGCACTTCAGCGGGACCCACAGATACGCAGTATTTT. This encodes CASSTSAGPTDTQYF. Looking up the rest from reference TRBV7-9 and TRBJ2-3 gives the full variable domain: DTGVSQNPRHKITKRGQNVTFRCDPISEHNRLYWYRQTLGQGPEFLTYFQNEAQLEKSRLLSDRFSAERPKGSFSTLEIQRTEQGDSAMYLCASSTSAGPTDTQYFGPGTRLTVL.

This clone was picked up many times. J is TRBJ2-7 and V is TRBV28, with D possibly being TRBD1 or TRBD2 (5 bases each). Germline V gene sequence: CDR1 MDHEN, CDR2 SYDVKM. The CDR3 runs to 15 residues. V lost 2 bases and J lost 3, with 14 bases in between. CDR3 sequence reads: CASSLRDGGFYEQYF. The CDR3 DNA reads as TGTGCCAGCAGTTTAAGGGACGGTGGATTCTACGAGCAGTACTTC.

The chain employs TRBV11-3 and TRBJ2-2; D is unresolved. Germline V CDR1 and CDR2: SGHNT, YENEEA. This CDR3 region has 13 residues. V lost 4 bases to trimming and J lost 4 bases, with 7 bases between them. The CDR3 reads CASSSRTTGELFF. The CDR3 coding sequence is TGTGCCAGCAGCTCCCGCACCACCGGGGAGCTGTTTTTT.

The chain is built from TRBV5-4 and TRBJ2-2, with TRBD1 matching 10 bases. In germline, CDR1 is SGHNT, CDR2 YYREEE (reference sequence). V was clipped by 3 bases and J by 4 bases; unmatched bases: 9. This CDR3 is 17 amino acids long. The CDR3 sequence: CASSYGTGVVGTGELFF. For the CDR3, the DNA is TGTGCCAGCAGCTATGGGACAGGGGTTGTTGGCACCGGGGAGCTGTTTTTT.

CDR3 residues: CASSVGGHNNSPLHF. The CDR3 nucleotides read TGTGCCAGCAGCGTAGGGGGCCACAATAATTCACCCCTCCACTTT. The rearrangement joins TRBV9 to TRBJ1-6, with a weak D call TRBD1 (5 bases). The V gene's germline CDR1 is SGDLS and CDR2 YYNGEE. This CDR3 contains 15 residues. Trimming removed 0 bases from V and 5 bases from J, with 9 bases in between.

This clone ranks as medium-sized. This rearrangement joins TRBV4-1 to TRBJ1-1, with D possibly matching TRBD1 (5 bases). The germline gives CDR1 MGHRA, CDR2 YSYEKL. The CDR3 extends over 13 amino acids. V lost 0 bases to trimming and J lost 5 bases, with 7 bases between them. The CDR3 DNA sequence: TGCGCCAGCAGCCAAGATAGGGGAACTGAAGCTTTCTTT. This translates into CASSQDRGTEAFF.

This clone was detected a few times. V usage is TRBV9 and J usage is TRBJ1-6, with D perhaps matching TRBD1 (6 bases). The CDR3 sequence is 14 residues long. V gave up 3 bases and J gave up 10 bases, with 14 bases separating them. The germline V gene encodes CDR1 SGDLS and CDR2 YYNGEE. CDR3 residues: CASSALRGESPLHF. The DNA of the CDR3 is TGTGCCAGCAGCGCACTAAGGGGGGAATCACCCCTCCACTTT.

The J gene is TRBJ2-2, the V gene TRBV19; D is unresolved. CDR1 and CDR2 from the germline V gene are LNHDA and SQIVND (reference sequence). The V gene lost 1 base and the J gene lost 8 bases, with 5 bases spanning the gap. CDR3 length: 12 amino acids. The CDR3 nucleotides are TGTGCCAGTAGTATAGTGCTGGGGGAGCTGTTTTTT. Its protein product is CASSIVLGELFF.

Comments on this clone: An end of the junction differs from the germline gene, which may be a read error. V gene TRBV9 combines with J gene TRBJ1-3; D gene unclear. The CDR3 is 12 amino acids. CDR1 is SGDLS, CDR2 YYNGEE, per germline. CDR3 coding DNA: TGTGCCAGCACGACCGGTGGAAGCACCATATATTTT. Translation gives CASTTGGSTIYF. Full variable domain (rest looked up from reference TRBV9 and TRBJ1-3): DSGVTQTPKHLITATGQRVTLRCSPRSGDLSVYWYQQSLDQGLQFLIQYYNGEERAKGNILERFSAQQFPDLHSELNLSSLELGDSALYFCASTTGGSTIYFGEGSWLTVV.

In this sample, this clone is medium-sized. The V gene is TRBV7-9, the J gene TRBJ1-1; perhaps TRBD1 as D (5 bases). Germline V CDR1 and CDR2: SEHNR, FQNEAQ (reference sequence). The germline V and J ends were trimmed by 1 base and 5 bases, with 20 bases remaining between them. This CDR3 is built from 17 residues. In DNA form, the CDR3 reads TGTGCCAGCAGCTTAGTCTGGGCGGGGCCGGGGGAAACTGAAGCTTTCTTT. Amino acids: CASSLVWAGPGETEAFF.